This T cell receptor (beta chain) was obtained from a study of control samples from healthy donors and cancer patients. The assay was immunoSEQ multiplex PCR, and TCRdb's table has in-frame clones only and misses some. The sample yields tens of thousands of clones, 85% to 90% seen once. This clone has a handful of counts. The sequence derives from a woman between 55 and 75 years old in good health. Material: blood.

CDR3 coding DNA: TGTGCCAGCAGCTTTGTGACAGGGCTCTTGGCAGAACAACCGCCGCGACCGAGACAAGAGACCCAGTACTTC. Residues: CASSFVTGLLAEQPPRPRQETQYF. The chain links TRBV12-1 to TRBJ2-5; the table's D call of TRBD1 was not tested on the DNA. TRBV12-1 is annotated as a pseudogene. The CDR3 loop spans 24 amino acids.